Listed here is a single T cell receptor (beta chain). The antigen remains undetermined. These data are taken from a study of graft-versus-host responses after intestinal transplantation. Study-wide background: Those transplanted obtained multivisceral, liver-intestinal, or isolated intestinal grafts. All recipients were given anti-thymocyte globulin induction, and tacrolimus and steroids were then administered for three to four years. General study findings and limits: HvG clone declines early post-transplant were associated with peak circulating GvH levels. The study found high graft-versus-host to host-versus-graft clonal ratios in allografts of patients with graft-donor T cell macrochimerism.

The table came from immunoSEQ multiplex PCR; TCRdb's copy has only in-frame clones and leaves some out. The sample has tens of thousands of clones; roughly nine tenths are singletons. V lost 2 bases to trimming and J lost 6 bases, with 11 bases between them. This CDR3 comprises 13 residues. CDR1 is SGHRS, CDR2 YFSETQ, per germline. The receptor was derived from a human donor who received an intestinal transplant. The chain recombines TRBV5-1 with TRBJ1-2; possible D gene TRBD1, 6 bases. Source: unstimulated CD8+ T cells sorted from spleen or lymph node cells, taken before intestinal transplant. CDR3 coding DNA: TGCGCCAGCAGCTTAAACAGGGTGAATGGCTACACCTTC. Translation: CASSLNRVNGYTF.